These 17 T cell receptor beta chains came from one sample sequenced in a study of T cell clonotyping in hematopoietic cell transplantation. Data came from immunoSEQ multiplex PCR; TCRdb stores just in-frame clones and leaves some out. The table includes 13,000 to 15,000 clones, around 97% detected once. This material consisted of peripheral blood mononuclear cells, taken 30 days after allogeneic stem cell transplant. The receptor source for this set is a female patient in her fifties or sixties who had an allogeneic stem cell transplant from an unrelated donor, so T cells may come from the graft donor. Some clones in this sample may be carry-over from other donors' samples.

CDR3 coding DNA: TGTGCCAGCAGCTCCCGGGGCGTCTCCTACGAGCAGTACTTC. This gives the protein CASSSRGVSYEQYF. The chain joins TRBV5-6 to TRBJ2-7, with D possibly being TRBD1 or TRBD2 (5 bases each). V gave up 3 bases and J gave up 0 bases, with 10 bases separating them. The CDR3 totals 14 residues. Germline values: CDR1 SGHDT, CDR2 YYEEEE.

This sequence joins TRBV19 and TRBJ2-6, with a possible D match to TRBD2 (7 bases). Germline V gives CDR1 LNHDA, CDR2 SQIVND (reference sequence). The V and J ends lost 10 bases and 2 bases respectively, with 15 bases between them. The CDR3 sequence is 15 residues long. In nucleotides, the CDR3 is TGTGCCACTAAAGGGAGGGGGACTGGGGCCAACGTCCTGACTTTC. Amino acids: CATKGRGTGANVLTF.

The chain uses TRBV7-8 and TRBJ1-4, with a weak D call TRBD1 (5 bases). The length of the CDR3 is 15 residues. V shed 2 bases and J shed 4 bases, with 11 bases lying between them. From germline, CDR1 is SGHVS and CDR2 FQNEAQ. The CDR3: CASSLLRDDNEKLFF. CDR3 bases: TGTGCCAGCAGCTTACTCAGGGACGATAATGAAAAACTGTTTTTT.

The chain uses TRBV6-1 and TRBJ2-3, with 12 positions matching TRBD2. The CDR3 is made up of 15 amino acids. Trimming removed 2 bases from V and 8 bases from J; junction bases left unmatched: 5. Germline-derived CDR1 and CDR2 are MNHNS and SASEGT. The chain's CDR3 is CASSERTSGDATQYF. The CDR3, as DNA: TGTGCCAGCAGTGAAAGGACTAGCGGGGACGCTACGCAGTATTTT.

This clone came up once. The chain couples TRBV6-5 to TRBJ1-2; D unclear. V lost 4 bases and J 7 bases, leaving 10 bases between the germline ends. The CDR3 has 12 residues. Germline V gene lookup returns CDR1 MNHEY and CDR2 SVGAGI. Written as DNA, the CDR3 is TGTGCCAGCAGTTCGAGTGGGGTTGGCTACACCTTC. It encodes CASSSSGVGYTF.

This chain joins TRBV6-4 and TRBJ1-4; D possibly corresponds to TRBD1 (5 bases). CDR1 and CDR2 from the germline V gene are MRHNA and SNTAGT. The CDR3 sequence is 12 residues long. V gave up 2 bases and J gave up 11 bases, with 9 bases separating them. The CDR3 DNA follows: TGTGCCAGCAGTGACCGGGAGGGGAAACTGTTTTTT. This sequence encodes CASSDREGKLFF.

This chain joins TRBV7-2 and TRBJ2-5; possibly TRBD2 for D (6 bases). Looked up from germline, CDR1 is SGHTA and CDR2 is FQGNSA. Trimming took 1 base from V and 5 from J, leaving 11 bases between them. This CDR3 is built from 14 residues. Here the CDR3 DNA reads TGTGCCAGCAGCTTAGAACTAGCAAGTGAGACCCAGTACTTC. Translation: CASSLELASETQYF.

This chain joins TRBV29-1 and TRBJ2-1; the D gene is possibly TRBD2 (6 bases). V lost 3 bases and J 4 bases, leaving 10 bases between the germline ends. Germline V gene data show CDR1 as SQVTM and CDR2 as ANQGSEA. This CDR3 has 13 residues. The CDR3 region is CSVDGGAYNEQFF. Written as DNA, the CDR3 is TGCAGCGTTGACGGCGGGGCATACAATGAGCAGTTCTTC.

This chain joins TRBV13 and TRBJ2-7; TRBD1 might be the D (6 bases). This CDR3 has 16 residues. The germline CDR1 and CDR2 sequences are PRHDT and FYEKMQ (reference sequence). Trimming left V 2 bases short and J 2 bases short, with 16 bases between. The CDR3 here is CASSLTGWQGTYEQYF. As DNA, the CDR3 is TGTGCCAGCAGCTTAACCGGTTGGCAGGGGACCTACGAGCAGTACTTC.

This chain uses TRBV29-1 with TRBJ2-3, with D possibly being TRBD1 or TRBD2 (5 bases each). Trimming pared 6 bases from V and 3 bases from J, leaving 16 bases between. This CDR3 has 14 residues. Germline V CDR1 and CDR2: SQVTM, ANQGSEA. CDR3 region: CSVSPGPGTDTQYF. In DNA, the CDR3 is TGCAGCGTGTCTCCGGGACCCGGGACAGATACGCAGTATTTT.

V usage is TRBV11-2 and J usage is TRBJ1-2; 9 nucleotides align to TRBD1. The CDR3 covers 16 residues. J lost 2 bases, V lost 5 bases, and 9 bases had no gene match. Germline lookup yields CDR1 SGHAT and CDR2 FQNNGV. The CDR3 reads CASSPGTGRVNYGYTF. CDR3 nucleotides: TGTGCCAGCAGCCCCGGGACAGGGAGAGTAAACTATGGCTACACCTTC.

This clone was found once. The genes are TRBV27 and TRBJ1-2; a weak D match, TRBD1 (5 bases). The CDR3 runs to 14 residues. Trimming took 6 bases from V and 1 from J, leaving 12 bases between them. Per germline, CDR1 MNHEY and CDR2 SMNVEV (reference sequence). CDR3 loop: CASRPLTVNYGYTF. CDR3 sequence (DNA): TGTGCCAGCAGACCGCTGACAGTTAACTATGGCTACACCTTC.

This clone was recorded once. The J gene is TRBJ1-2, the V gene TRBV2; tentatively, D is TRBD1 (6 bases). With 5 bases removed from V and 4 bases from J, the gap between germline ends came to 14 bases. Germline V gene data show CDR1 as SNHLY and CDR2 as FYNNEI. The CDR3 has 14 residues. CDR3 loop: CASSYRDTTYGYTF. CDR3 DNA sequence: TGTGCCAGCAGTTACCGGGACACTACCTATGGCTACACCTTC.

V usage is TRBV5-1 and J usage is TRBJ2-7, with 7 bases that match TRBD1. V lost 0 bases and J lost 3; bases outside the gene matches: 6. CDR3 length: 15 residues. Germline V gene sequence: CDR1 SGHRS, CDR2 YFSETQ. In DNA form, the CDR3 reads TGCGCCAGCAGCTTGGCCCCAGGGGGTTACTACGAGCAGTACTTC. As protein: CASSLAPGGYYEQYF.

The chain's CDR3 is CASSLDEKETQYF. DNA of the CDR3: TGTGCCAGCAGTTTAGACGAAAAAGAGACCCAGTACTTC. The chain is built from TRBV6-5 and TRBJ2-5, with no clear D. From germline, CDR1 is MNHEY and CDR2 SVGAGI. The CDR3 contains 13 residues. V lost 4 bases and J 3 bases, leaving 9 bases between the germline ends.

CDR3 nucleotides: TGCAGCGTTGCGGGGGCCCAGGCAGGGGACACTGAAGCTTTCTTT. Residues: CSVAGAQAGDTEAFF. V gene TRBV29-1 combines with J gene TRBJ1-1, with D maybe TRBD1 (6 bases). V was shortened by 4 bases and J by 3 bases, with 18 bases between the two germline ends. CDR3 length: 15 residues. Germline V gene sequence: CDR1 SQVTM, CDR2 ANQGSEA.

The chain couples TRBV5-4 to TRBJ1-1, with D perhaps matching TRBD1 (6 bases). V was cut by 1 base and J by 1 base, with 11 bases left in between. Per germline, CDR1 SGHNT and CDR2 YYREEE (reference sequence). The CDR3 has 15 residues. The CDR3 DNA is TGTGCCAGCAGCTTGCTTGGGGGGCGGAACACTGAAGCTTTCTTT. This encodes CASSLLGGRNTEAFF.